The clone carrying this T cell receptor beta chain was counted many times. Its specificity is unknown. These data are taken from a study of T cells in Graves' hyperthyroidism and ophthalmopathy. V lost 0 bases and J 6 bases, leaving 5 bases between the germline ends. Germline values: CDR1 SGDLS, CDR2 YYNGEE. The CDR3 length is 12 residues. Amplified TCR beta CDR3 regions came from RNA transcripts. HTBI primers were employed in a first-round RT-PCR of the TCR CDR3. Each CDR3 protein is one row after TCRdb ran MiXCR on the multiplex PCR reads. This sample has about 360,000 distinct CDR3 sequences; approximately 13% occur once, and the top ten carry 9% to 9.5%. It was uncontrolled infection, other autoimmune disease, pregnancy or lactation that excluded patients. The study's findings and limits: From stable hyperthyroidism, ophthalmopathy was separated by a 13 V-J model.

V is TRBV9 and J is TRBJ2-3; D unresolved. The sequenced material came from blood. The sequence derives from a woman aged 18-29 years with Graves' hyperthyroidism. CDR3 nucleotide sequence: TGTGCCAGCAGCGTAGAGTCCGATACGCAGTATTTT. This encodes CASSVESDTQYF.